This T cell receptor beta chain was captured in a study of T cell changes during pregnancy in multiple sclerosis. There are 10 residues in the CDR3. V was shortened by 3 bases and J by 5 bases, with 5 bases between the two germline ends. CDR1 is DFQATT, CDR2 SNEGSKA, per germline (reference sequence). Here immunoSEQ multiplex PCR was the method, and the copy in TCRdb shows in-frame clones only, minus some. Here the sample spans fewer than 55,000 clones, approximately 91% being singletons. The chain has TRBV20-1 and TRBJ2-7; no definite D call. The TCR was taken from a female donor with multiple sclerosis, enrolled in a pregnancy study. Sequenced here: CD4+ T cells from peripheral blood mononuclear cells, sampled in the third trimester of pregnancy. Here the CDR3 DNA reads TGCAGTGCTAGTCCTCACGAGCAGTACTTC. It translates to CSASPHEQYF.